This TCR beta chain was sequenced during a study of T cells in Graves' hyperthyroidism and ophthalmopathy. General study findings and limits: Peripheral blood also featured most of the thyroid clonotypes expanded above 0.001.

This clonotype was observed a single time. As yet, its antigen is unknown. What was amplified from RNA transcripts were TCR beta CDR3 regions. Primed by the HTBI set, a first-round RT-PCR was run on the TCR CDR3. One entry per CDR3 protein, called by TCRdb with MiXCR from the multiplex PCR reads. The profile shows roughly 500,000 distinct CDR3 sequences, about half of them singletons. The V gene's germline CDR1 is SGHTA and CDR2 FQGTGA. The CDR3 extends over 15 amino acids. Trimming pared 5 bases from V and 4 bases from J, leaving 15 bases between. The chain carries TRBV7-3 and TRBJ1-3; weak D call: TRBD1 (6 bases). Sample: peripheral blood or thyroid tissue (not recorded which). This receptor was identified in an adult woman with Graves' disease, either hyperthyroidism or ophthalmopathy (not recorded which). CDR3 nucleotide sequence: TGTGCCAGCAGCCCCGGGGGGCGGAAAGGAAACACCATATATTTT. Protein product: CASSPGGRKGNTIYF.